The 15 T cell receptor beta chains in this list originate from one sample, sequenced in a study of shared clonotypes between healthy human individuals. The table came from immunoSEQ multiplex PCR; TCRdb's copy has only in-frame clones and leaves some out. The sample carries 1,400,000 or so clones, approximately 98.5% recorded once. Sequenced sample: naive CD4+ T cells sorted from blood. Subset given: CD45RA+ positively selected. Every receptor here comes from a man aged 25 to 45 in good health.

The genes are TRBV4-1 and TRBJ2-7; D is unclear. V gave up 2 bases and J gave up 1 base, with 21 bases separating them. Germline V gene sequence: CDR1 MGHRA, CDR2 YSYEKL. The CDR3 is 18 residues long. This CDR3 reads CASSQIFALQETSYEQYF. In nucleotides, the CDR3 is TGCGCCAGCAGCCAAATTTTCGCCCTGCAGGAAACTTCCTACGAGCAGTACTTC.

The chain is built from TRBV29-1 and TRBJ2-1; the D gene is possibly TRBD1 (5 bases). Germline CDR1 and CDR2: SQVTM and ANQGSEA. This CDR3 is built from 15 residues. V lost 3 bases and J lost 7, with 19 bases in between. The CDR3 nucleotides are TGCAGCGTTGACTCGCTGAGCAGGGTAAGGAATGAGCAGTTCTTC. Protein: CSVDSLSRVRNEQFF.

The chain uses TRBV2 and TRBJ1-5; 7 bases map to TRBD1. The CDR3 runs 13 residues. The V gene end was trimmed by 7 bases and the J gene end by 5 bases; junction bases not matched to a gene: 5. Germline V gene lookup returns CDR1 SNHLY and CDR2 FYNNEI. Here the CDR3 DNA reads TGTGCCAGCACCACAGGGGAGCATCAGCCCCAGCATTTT. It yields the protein CASTTGEHQPQHF. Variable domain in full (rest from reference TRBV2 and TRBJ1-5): EPEVTQTPSHQVTQMGQEVILRCVPISNHLYFYWYRQILGQKVEFLVSFYNNEISEKSEIFDDQFSVERPDGSNFTLKIRSTKLEDSAMYFCASTTGEHQPQHFGDGTRLSIL.

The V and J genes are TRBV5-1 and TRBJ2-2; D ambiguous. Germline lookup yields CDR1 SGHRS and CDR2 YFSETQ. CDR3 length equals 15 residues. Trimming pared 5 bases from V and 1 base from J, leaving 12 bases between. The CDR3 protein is CASRLRTQNTGELFF. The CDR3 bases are TGCGCCAGCAGATTACGGACCCAGAACACCGGGGAGCTGTTTTTT.

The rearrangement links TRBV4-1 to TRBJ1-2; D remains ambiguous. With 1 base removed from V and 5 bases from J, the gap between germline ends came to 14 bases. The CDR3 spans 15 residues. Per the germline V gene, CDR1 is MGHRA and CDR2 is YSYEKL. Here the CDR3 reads CASSQAKGFEYGYTF. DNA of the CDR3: TGCGCCAGCAGCCAAGCTAAGGGTTTTGAGTATGGCTACACCTTC.

The CDR3 DNA is TGTGCCAGCAGAAAAACAGAAGACTATGGCTACACCTTC. Protein sequence: CASRKTEDYGYTF. The chain couples TRBV6-5 to TRBJ1-2; D not resolved. The length of the CDR3 is 13 residues. Trimming took off 6 bases at V and 3 bases at J, with 11 bases between the two ends. CDR1 is MNHEY and CDR2 is SVGAGI in the germline V gene.

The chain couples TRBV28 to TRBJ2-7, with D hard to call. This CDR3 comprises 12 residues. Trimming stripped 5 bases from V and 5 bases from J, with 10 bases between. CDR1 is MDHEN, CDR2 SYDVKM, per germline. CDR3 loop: CASSPPIHEQYF. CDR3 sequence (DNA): TGTGCCAGCAGTCCTCCCATCCACGAGCAGTACTTC.

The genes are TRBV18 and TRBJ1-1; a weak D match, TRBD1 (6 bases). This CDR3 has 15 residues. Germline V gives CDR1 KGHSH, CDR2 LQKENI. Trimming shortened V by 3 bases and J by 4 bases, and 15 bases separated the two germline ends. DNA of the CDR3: TGTGCCAGCTCACCCCCGGGGGGCGAGGGCACTGAAGCTTTCTTT. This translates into CASSPPGGEGTEAFF.

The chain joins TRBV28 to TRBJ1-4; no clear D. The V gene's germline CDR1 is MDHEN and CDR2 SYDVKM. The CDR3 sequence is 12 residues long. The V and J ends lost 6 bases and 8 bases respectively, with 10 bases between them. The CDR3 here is CASSAVGEKLFF. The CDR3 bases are TGTGCCAGCAGCGCCGTTGGAGAAAAACTGTTTTTT.

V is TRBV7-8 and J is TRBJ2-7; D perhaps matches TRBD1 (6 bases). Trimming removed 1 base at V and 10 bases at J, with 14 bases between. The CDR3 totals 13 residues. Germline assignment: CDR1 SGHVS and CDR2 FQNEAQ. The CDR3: CASSLDLPGEQYF. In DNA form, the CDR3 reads TGTGCCAGCAGCTTAGATTTACCAGGGGAACAGTACTTC.

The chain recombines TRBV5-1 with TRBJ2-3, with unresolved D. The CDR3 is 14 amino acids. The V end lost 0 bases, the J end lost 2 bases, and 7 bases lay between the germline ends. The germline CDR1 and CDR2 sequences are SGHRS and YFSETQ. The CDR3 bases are TGCGCCAGCAGCTTGGCCTACCACACAGATACGCAGTATTTT. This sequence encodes CASSLAYHTDTQYF.

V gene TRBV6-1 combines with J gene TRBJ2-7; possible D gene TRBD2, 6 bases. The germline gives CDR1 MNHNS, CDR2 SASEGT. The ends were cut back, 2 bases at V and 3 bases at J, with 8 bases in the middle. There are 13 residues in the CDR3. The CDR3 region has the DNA TGTGCCAGCAGTGAAAGGGGACTCTACGAGCAGTACTTC. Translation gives CASSERGLYEQYF.

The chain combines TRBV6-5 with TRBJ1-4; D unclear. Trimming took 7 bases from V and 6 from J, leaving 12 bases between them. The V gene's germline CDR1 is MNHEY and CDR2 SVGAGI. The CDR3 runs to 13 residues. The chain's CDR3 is CASTDGVYEKLFF. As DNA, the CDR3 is TGTGCCAGCACCGATGGTGTATATGAAAAACTGTTTTTT.

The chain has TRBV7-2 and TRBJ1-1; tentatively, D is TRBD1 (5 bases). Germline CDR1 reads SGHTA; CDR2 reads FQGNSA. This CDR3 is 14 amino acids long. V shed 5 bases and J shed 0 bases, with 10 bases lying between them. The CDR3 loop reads CASSETVVNTEAFF. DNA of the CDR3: TGTGCCAGCAGCGAGACAGTGGTGAACACTGAAGCTTTCTTT. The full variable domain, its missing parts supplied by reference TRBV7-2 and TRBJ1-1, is GAGVSQSPSNKVTEKGKDVELRCDPISGHTALYWYRQSLGQGLEFLIYFQGNSAPDKSGLPSDRFSAERTGGSVSTLTIQRTQQEDSAVYLCASSETVVNTEAFFGQGTRLTVV.

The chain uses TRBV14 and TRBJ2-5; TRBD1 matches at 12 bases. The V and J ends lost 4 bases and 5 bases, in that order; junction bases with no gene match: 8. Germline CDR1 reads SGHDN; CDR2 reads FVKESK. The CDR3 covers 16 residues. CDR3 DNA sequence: TGTGCCAGCAGCCCCCACCGGGACAGGGGGCAGGAGACCCAGTACTTC. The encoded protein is CASSPHRDRGQETQYF.